The T cell receptor beta chain under discussion was sequenced for a study of blood T cell repertoires in COVID-19. Clones were sequenced by immunoSEQ multiplex PCR, and TCRdb holds only the in-frame ones, with some missing. The sample includes roughly 99,000 clones, about 91% of them seen just once. Germline assignment: CDR1 MNHEY and CDR2 SMNVEV (reference sequence). Trimming cost V 5 bases and J 0 bases; bases outside gene matches: 11. The CDR3 is 17 residues long. The chain couples TRBV27 to TRBJ2-3, with 7 bases identical to TRBD2. The TCR was taken from a man in his fifties with active or convalescent COVID-19. Material for sequencing was peripheral blood. The CDR3 sequence: CASSPEGWGGSTDTQYF. The CDR3 DNA follows: TGTGCCAGCAGTCCAGAGGGGTGGGGGGGGAGCACAGATACGCAGTATTTT.